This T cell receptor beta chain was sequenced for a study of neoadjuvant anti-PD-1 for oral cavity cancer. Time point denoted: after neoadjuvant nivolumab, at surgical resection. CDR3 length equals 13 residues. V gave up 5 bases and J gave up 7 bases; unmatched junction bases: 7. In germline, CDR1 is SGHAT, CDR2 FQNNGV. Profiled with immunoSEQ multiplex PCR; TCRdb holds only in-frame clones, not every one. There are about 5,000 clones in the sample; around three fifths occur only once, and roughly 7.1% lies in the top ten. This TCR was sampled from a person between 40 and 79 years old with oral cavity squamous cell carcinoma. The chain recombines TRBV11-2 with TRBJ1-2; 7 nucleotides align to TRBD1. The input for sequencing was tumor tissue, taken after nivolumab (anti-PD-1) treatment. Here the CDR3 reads CASSLGGDRGYTF. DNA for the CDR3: TGTGCCAGCAGCCTAGGGGGCGACCGTGGCTACACCTTC.